Included here is one T cell receptor beta chain sequence, with context. Its antigen remains unidentified. The data were obtained in a study of CD8 T cells in Susac syndrome. Study information: When their blood was taken, patients with Susac syndrome were therapy-naive, taking corticosteroids, or taking intravenous immunoglobulin alone. General study points: Clonal expansion was not observed in the Susac syndrome CD4+ T cell repertoires.

TCR beta sequences were obtained from blood CD8+ and CD4+ T cells. After extraction with the RNeasy kit, roughly 0.5 to 1 ug of the RNA was reverse transcribed using random hexamers. The immunoSEQ assay covered 54 Vbeta and 13 Jbeta segments for CDR3. One entry per CDR3 protein, called by TCRdb with MiXCR from the immunoSEQ multiplex PCR reads. The repertoire consists of approximately 210,000 distinct CDR3 sequences, with roughly 93% occurring once and the leading ten covering 0.15%. V shed 6 bases and J 2 bases; nucleotides not matched to a gene: 10. This CDR3 is 16 amino acids long. The chain links TRBV12-3 or TRBV12-4 to TRBJ2-7; 10 bases agree with TRBD2. Sequencing was performed on CD4+ T cells from PBMCs. The sequence derives from a human donor with Susac syndrome. CDR3: CASRPDTSGAAYEQYF. For the CDR3, the DNA is TGTGCCAGCAGGCCCGACACTAGCGGGGCGGCCTACGAGCAGTACTTC.